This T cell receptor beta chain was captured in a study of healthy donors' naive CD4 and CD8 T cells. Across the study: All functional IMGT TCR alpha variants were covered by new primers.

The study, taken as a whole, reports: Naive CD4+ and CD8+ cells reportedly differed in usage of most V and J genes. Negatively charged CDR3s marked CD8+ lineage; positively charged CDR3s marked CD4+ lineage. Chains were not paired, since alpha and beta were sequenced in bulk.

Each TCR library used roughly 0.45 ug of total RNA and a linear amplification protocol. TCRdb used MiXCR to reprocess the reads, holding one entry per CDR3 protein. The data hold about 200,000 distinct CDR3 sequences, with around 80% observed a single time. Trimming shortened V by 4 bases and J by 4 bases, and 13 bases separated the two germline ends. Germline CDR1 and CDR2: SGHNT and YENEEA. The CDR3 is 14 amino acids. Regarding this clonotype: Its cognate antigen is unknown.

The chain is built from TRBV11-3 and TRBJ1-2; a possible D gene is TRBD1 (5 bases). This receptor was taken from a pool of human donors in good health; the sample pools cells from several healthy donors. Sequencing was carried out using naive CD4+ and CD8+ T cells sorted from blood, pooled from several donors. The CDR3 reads CASSSAAGAYGYTF. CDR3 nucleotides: TGTGCCAGCAGCTCTGCGGCCGGGGCCTATGGCTACACCTTC.